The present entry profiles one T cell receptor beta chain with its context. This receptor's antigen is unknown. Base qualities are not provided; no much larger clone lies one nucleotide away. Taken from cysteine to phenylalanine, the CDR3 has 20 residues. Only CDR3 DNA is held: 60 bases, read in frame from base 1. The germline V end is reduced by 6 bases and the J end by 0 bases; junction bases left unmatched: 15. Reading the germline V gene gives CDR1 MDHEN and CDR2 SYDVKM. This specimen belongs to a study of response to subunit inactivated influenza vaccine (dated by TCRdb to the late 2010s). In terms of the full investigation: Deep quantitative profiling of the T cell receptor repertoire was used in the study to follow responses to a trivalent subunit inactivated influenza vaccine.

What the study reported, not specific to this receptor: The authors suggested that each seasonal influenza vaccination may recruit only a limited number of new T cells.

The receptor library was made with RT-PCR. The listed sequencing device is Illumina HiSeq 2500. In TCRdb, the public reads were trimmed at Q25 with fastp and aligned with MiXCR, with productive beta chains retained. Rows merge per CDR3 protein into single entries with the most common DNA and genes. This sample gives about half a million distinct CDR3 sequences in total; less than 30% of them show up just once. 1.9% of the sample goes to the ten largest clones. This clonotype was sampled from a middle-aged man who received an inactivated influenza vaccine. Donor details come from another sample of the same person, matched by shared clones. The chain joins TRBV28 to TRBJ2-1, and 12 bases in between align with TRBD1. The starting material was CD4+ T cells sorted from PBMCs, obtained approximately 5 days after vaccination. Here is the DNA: TGTGCCAGCAGGGGACAGGGGGCTAGCGGCACATATACCTCCTACAATGAGCAGTTCTTC. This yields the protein CASRGQGASGTYTSYNEQFF.